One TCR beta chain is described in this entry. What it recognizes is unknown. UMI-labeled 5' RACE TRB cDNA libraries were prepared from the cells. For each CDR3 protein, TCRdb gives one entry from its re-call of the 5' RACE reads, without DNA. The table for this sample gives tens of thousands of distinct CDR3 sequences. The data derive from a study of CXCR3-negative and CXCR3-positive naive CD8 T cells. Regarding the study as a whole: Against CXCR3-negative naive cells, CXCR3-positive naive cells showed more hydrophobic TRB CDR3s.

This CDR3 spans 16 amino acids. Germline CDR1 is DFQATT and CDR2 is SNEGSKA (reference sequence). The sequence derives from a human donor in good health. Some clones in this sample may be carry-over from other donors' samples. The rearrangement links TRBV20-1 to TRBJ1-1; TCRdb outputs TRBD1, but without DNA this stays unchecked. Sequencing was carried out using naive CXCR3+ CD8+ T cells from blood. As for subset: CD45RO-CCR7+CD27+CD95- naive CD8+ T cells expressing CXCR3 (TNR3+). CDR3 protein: CSARGGIDSLNTEAFF.